This T cell receptor beta chain originates from a study of cytotoxic CD8 clonotypes in ibrutinib-treated CLL. Study-wide background: The response samples were taken once patients had been treated for a median of 12 months, range 6 to 36.

The germline V gene encodes CDR1 SGHRS and CDR2 YFSETQ. The V end was cut by 3 bases, the J end by 0 bases, with 14 bases between. CDR3 length: 16 amino acids. Repertoires were generated with immunoSEQ multiplex PCR, while TCRdb's copy carries only in-frame clones and drops some. The sample consists of approximately 47,000 clones, around three fifths of them appearing once. This TCR was recovered from a human donor with chronic lymphocytic leukemia. Here the sequenced sample was PBMCs, taken after 24 months of ibrutinib treatment. The chain has TRBV5-1 and TRBJ2-3, with TRBD1 as a possible D gene (7 bases). As DNA, the CDR3 is TGCGCCAGCAGCTCCAGGGGGGTACCTAGCACAGATACGCAGTATTTT. Protein product: CASSSRGVPSTDTQYF.